This T cell receptor (beta chain) stems from a study of T cell responses to AZD1222 COVID-19 vaccine (dated by TCRdb to the early 2020s). The study in broad terms: TCR sequencing covered 233 trial participants: 207 given two doses of AZD1222 and approximately 26 given two doses of MenACWY control vaccine. Trial participants were enrolled into age subgroups of 18-55, 56-69 and 70-plus years, which contained approximately 150, 28 and 58 TCR-sequenced participants, respectively.

Note on this clone: Its antigen is currently not known. No much larger clone exists at a distance of one base, and base qualities are not known.

The CDR3 holds 15 amino acids from the cysteine to the phenylalanine. The CDR3 DNA has 45 bases and is translated from base 1. V and J are truncated by 6 bases and 0 bases respectively, leaving an intervening sequence of 14 bases. The germline V gene provides CDR1 ENHRY and CDR2 SYGVKD. The time point label on this specimen signifies: about 28 days (+/-7) after the second vaccine dose. AZD1222 recipients whose second dose came at about 4 weeks and those whose second dose came at about 12 weeks were combined into one group, since spike-specific TCR depth and breadth did not differ between the two schedules. Vaccinee samples were obtained from the UK trials COV001 and COV002, which included a single-blind randomized controlled phase 2/3 trial of AZD1222 (ChAdOx1 nCoV-19) in healthy adults. Trial participant PBMC samples were collected at day 0 and day 28 after the second dose for TCRbeta chain sequencing.

Study-wide findings and limitations: The vaccine-associated CD4 TCRs covered the entire spike protein, and the dominant responses fell in regions 160-218 and 743-854. Because no day 14 peak-response samples were available, repertoires were characterized only after the peak T cell response. In the small 56-69-year group, the increase in depth fell short of significance, most likely because of low power. After two AZD1222 doses, both the breadth and the depth of spike-specific TCRs were significantly higher than at day 0 and than in MenACWY recipients. Reportedly, almost half of the unique spike-specific TCRs recognized epitopes lying outside the regions that are mutated in the B.1.351 and B.1.1.7 variants. Participants were mostly white British, with more females than males. The authors suggested clonal diversity may have been underestimated. Only 5 to 7 AZD1222 recipients were SARS-CoV-2 seropositive at baseline, limiting conclusions about previously exposed vaccinees.

The CDR3 regions of human TCRbeta chains were analyzed by immunosequencing. Per the source publication's procedure: TCRs in the repertoires were compared against a reference library of SARS-CoV-2-specific TCRs that had been generated with the MIRA antigen-specificity platform. Breadth was defined as the fraction of unique TCRs that were SARS-CoV-2-associated. Depth was defined as the fraction of total T cells that were SARS-CoV-2-associated. Using the MIRA data, each spike-specific TCR was assigned both to the spike region to which the TCR was reactive and to a CD4 or CD8 class. Log10-transformed breadth and depth values were compared by one-way ANOVA with Sidak's multiple comparisons tests. TCRdb provides this immuneACCESS table in a form limited to in-frame rearrangements. Some clones are lacking; in checked studies, under half of them reflect an unresolved V gene, and why the rest are absent is not known. The V and J calls and the clone size are those of that table, but D and trimming were determined from the DNA. The sample profile shows around 100,000 clones; over 75% of them were found once. The ten largest clones capture roughly a tenth of the sample.

This clonotype originated in an adult who received the AZD1222 COVID-19 vaccine. Sequencing was performed on peripheral blood, taken 28 days after the second AZD1222 dose. The chain is encoded by TRBV10-3 joined to TRBJ2-5; 6 matching bases give a weak D call of TRBD2. The CDR3 region has the sequence CAIRDGSTYQETQYF. The base sequence is TGTGCCATCAGAGACGGGAGCACGTACCAAGAGACCCAGTACTTC.